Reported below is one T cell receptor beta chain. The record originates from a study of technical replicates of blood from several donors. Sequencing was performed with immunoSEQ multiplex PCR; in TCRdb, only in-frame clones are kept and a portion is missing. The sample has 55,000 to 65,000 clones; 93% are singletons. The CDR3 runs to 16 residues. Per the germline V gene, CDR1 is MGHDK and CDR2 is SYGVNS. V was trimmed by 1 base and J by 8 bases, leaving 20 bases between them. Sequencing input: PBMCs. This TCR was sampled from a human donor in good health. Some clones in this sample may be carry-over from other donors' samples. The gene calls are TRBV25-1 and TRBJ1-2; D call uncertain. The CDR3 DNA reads TGTGCCAGCAGTGAATCACTTCGAGGTCCCTCCTGGGGCTACACCTTC. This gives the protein CASSESLRGPSWGYTF.